These 20 T cell receptor beta chains were all obtained from the same sample, sequenced in a study of CD8+CD57+ T cells in acquired aplastic anemia. Genomic DNA templated the TCR beta VDJ and CDR3 profiling. One entry per CDR3 protein, called by TCRdb with MiXCR from the reads. Here the sample spans around 80,000 distinct CDR3 sequences, 55% to 75% being singletons. Sequencing involved patients with CD8+CD57+ cell expansion previously shown by flow cytometry. The source material was sorted CD4+, CD8+, or CD8+CD57+ T cells (not recorded which) from PBMCs. The receptors originated from a human donor with aplastic anemia.

The chain has TRBV10-3 and TRBJ2-7; 11 bases align to TRBD2. Germline lookup yields CDR1 ENHRY and CDR2 SYGVKD. V was clipped by 8 bases and J by 3 bases; unmatched bases: 6. The CDR3 totals 14 residues. DNA of the CDR3: TGTGCCATCCGAACGGGACTAGCGGACTACGAGCAGTACTTC. Its protein is CAIRTGLADYEQYF.

This clonotype appeared many times. At one end, the junction sequence differs from germline, possibly due to a read error. This chain connects TRBV7-9 to TRBJ2-5, with D perhaps TRBD2 (5 bases). Looked up from germline, CDR1 is SEHNR and CDR2 is FQNEAQ (reference sequence). The CDR3 is 13 residues long. CDR3 in amino acids: CASTLSGLETQYF. The CDR3 DNA reads TGTGCCAGCACCTTAAGCGGCTTGGAGACCCAGTACTTC.

In its sample, this clonotype was seen once. The chain combines TRBV19 with TRBJ2-7; maybe TRBD1 (6 bases). This CDR3 contains 15 residues. CDR1 LNHDA and CDR2 SQIVND come from the germline V gene (reference sequence). The V and J ends lost 2 bases and 3 bases respectively, with 14 bases between them. In nucleotides, the CDR3 is TGTGCCAGTAGTATACAAACGAGGGGGAGCTACGAGCAGTACTTC. Protein product: CASSIQTRGSYEQYF.

This sequence joins TRBV2 and TRBJ2-2; possibly TRBD2 for D (6 bases). The germline gives CDR1 SNHLY, CDR2 FYNNEI. The V end was cut by 3 bases, the J end by 1 base, with 12 bases between. CDR3 length equals 16 residues. CDR3 sequence reads: CASSDRERGNTGELFF. CDR3 in DNA: TGTGCCAGCAGTGATCGGGAGAGAGGGAACACCGGGGAGCTGTTTTTT.

To note about this clonotype: The CDR3 ends on some other residue instead of the conserved phenylalanine or tryptophan, so this is likely a read error. The DNA is left out, because the CDR3 cannot be placed on it with certainty; the CDR3 is given as TCRdb lists it. The genes are TRBV15 and TRBJ1-1; the listed D gene, TRBD1, was not tested against the DNA. Germline-derived CDR1 and CDR2 are LNHNV and YYDKDF (reference sequence). A total of 14 residues make up the CDR3, ends included. The CDR3 reads CATSRQGQVAGLDL.

With regard to this clonotype: Given the absence of the conserved phenylalanine or tryptophan at the CDR3 end, a read error is likely. The chain couples TRBV9 to TRBJ1-4; TRBD1 matches 7 bases. CDR1 and CDR2 from the germline V gene are SGDLS and YYNGEE. The junction had 3 bases not matched to a gene; V was cut back by 4 bases and J by 3 bases. This CDR3 comprises 14 residues. In DNA form, the CDR3 reads TGTGCCAGCAGCTCCGGGACAGCTAATGAAAAACTGTTTCTT. Translated: CASSSGTANEKLFL.

This clonotype was detected a few times. V is TRBV27 and J is TRBJ1-5; D unclear. The V gene's germline CDR1 is MNHEY and CDR2 SMNVEV (reference sequence). V gave up 2 bases and J gave up 0 bases, with 11 bases separating them. The CDR3 runs to 16 residues. The CDR3 is CASSLRSANSNQPQHF. The CDR3 nucleotides are TGTGCCAGCAGTTTAAGGTCAGCTAATAGCAATCAGCCCCAGCATTTT.

The genes are TRBV11-2 and TRBJ2-5; 8 positions agree with TRBD1. The ends lost 4 bases at V and 5 bases at J; junction bases unmatched: 9. Germline-derived CDR1 and CDR2 are SGHAT and FQNNGV. The CDR3 covers 15 residues. DNA of the CDR3: TGTGCCAGCAGCTCCTGGCAGGGGGCTGTGGAGACCCAGTACTTC. Translated: CASSSWQGAVETQYF.

The rearrangement joins TRBV2 to TRBJ1-3, with D tentatively TRBD1 (5 bases). The germline V and J ends were trimmed by 2 bases and 4 bases, with 12 bases remaining between them. Germline V gives CDR1 SNHLY, CDR2 FYNNEI. The CDR3 consists of 15 residues. The CDR3 nucleotides read TGTGCCAGCAGTGAACAAAGGGGCTCAGGAAACACCATATATTTT. This codes for CASSEQRGSGNTIYF.

The chain combines TRBV7-7 with TRBJ2-7, with 7 bases aligning to TRBD1. Per germline, CDR1 SSHAT and CDR2 FNYEAQ (reference sequence). J was trimmed by 1 base and V by 4 bases; bases with no gene match: 7. The CDR3 consists of 15 residues. CDR3 bases: TGTGCCAGCAGCTCTAGGACAGGAGCATCCTACGAGCAGTACTTC. It encodes CASSSRTGASYEQYF.

This clonotype was counted a single time. V gene TRBV7-9 combines with J gene TRBJ2-7; maybe TRBD1 (6 bases). This CDR3 contains 13 residues. The germline gives CDR1 SEHNR, CDR2 FQNEAQ (reference sequence). The V end lost 7 bases, the J end lost 6 bases, and 16 bases lay between the germline ends. This CDR3 is CASIRQDRREQYF. In nucleotides, the CDR3 is TGTGCCAGCATACGACAGGATAGGCGCGAGCAGTACTTC.

The chain employs TRBV19 and TRBJ1-1; 8 positions match TRBD1. This CDR3 contains 15 residues. V gave up 3 bases and J gave up 1 base; unmatched junction bases: 4. CDR1 LNHDA and CDR2 SQIVND come from the germline V gene (reference sequence). CDR3 bases: TGTGCCAGTAGTATGGGACAGGAGTCGAACACTGAAGCTTTCTTT. Protein product: CASSMGQESNTEAFF.

The V and J genes are TRBV7-8 and TRBJ2-5; D is unclear. Trimming removed 10 bases from V and 4 bases from J, with 16 bases in between. CDR1 SGHVS and CDR2 FQNEAQ come from the germline V gene. CDR3 length equals 13 residues. The CDR3 nucleotides read TGTGCCACCCTGGGTACCTTAGCAGAGACCCAGTACTTC. Residues: CATLGTLAETQYF.

This clonotype has only one observation. The chain links TRBV6-1 to TRBJ1-1; weak D call: TRBD1 (6 bases). V lost 6 bases, J lost 4 bases, and 18 bases lay in between. Germline assignment: CDR1 MNHNS and CDR2 SASEGT. The CDR3 sequence is 15 residues long. The CDR3 DNA sequence: TGTGCCAGCAGCCTTGGTCGGACAGTAGGCACTGAAGCTTTCTTT. It translates to CASSLGRTVGTEAFF.

This clonotype was observed once. V is TRBV2 and J is TRBJ2-1, with 11 bases lining up with TRBD2. Germline assignment: CDR1 SNHLY and CDR2 FYNNEI. CDR3 length equals 15 residues. Trimming removed 5 bases from V and 6 bases from J; junction bases left unmatched: 6. CDR3 region: CASSITSGGVNEQFF. Written as DNA, the CDR3 is TGTGCCAGCAGTATCACTAGCGGGGGTGTCAATGAGCAGTTCTTC. Based on the CDR3 plus reference TRBV2 and TRBJ2-1, the full variable domain is EPEVTQTPSHQVTQMGQEVILRCVPISNHLYFYWYRQILGQKVEFLVSFYNNEISEKSEIFDDQFSVERPDGSNFTLKIRSTKLEDSAMYFCASSITSGGVNEQFFGPGTRLTVL.

This rearrangement joins TRBV20-1 to TRBJ2-7; the D is unclear. Germline CDR1 is DFQATT and CDR2 is SNEGSKA (reference sequence). The CDR3 is made up of 12 amino acids. V shed 1 base and J shed 5 bases, with 9 bases lying between them. For the CDR3, the DNA is TGCAGTGCTAGAGGCAGCGTGGACGAGCAGTACTTC. Protein: CSARGSVDEQYF.

This clonotype was counted a few times. The chain is built from TRBV7-9 and TRBJ2-7, with 7 nucleotides matching TRBD2. Trimming at V came to 4 bases and at J to 7 bases, leaving 4 bases not matched to a gene. The CDR3 sequence is 12 residues long. Germline V gives CDR1 SEHNR, CDR2 FQNEAQ (reference sequence). CDR3 coding DNA: TGTGCCAGCAGCTCCTGGGAGGGGGAGCAGTACTTC. This codes for CASSSWEGEQYF.

The rearrangement links TRBV14 to TRBJ1-1; D is unclear. Between the trimmed V and J ends, which lost 3 bases and 1 base, there was a span of 3 bases. CDR1 and CDR2 (germline): SGHDN, FVKESK. CDR3 size: 12 residues. This CDR3 is CASSQWNTEAFF. The CDR3 DNA is TGTGCCAGCAGCCAGTGGAACACTGAAGCTTTCTTT. Variable domain in full (rest from reference TRBV14 and TRBJ1-1): EAGVTQFPSHSVIEKGQTVTLRCDPISGHDNLYWYRRVMGKEIKFLLHFVKESKQDESGMPNNRFLAERTGGTYSTLKVQPAELEDSGVYFCASSQWNTEAFFGQGTRLTVV.

This clonotype has just a few counts. The rearrangement links TRBV29-1 to TRBJ2-3; D is perhaps TRBD1 or TRBD2 (6 bases each). Germline-derived CDR1 and CDR2 are SQVTM and ANQGSEA. Trimming took 4 bases from V and 5 from J, leaving 16 bases between them. This CDR3 contains 14 residues. In nucleotides, the CDR3 is TGCAGCGTTGGGTTAGGAGGGGGAATAGATACGCAGTATTTT. It translates to CSVGLGGGIDTQYF.

There are a few counts of this clonotype. This rearrangement joins TRBV12-5 to TRBJ1-1; D unclear. The CDR3 runs to 12 residues. Germline CDR1 and CDR2: LGHNT and FRNRAP. V lost 7 bases and J 5 bases, leaving 11 bases between the germline ends. In nucleotides, the CDR3 is TGTGCTAGTGCCTCGAGGGAGACTGAAGCTTTCTTT. Translating it yields CASASRETEAFF.